This T cell receptor (beta chain) was sequenced during a study of blood T cell repertoires in COVID-19. Study at large: Sample material is recorded as cDNA or gDNA derived from T cells, B-cell-depleted T cells, or PBMCs.

Authors' data handling: Amplified reference gene primers provided the basis for estimating nucleated cell counts. The data were produced by immunoSEQ multiplex PCR, yet TCRdb's version contains in-frame clones alone and is incomplete. Clone size and the V and J calls come from that table; the DNA yielded D and trimming. The table shows 130,000 to 150,000 clones, with roughly 87% occurring only once. Trimming took off 3 bases at V and 2 bases at J, with 14 bases between the two ends. Per germline, CDR1 SEHNR and CDR2 FQNEAQ (reference sequence). The CDR3 spans 15 residues. The clonotype originates from a human donor in a cohort sampled during active COVID-19. Sequencing was done on a sample of peripheral blood. The chain is built from TRBV7-9 and TRBJ2-7; TRBD1 might be the D (6 bases). The CDR3 region is CASSFWDKAAYEQYF. The DNA for the CDR3 is TGTGCCAGCAGCTTTTGGGACAAGGCCGCCTACGAGCAGTACTTC. Full variable domain (missing parts from reference TRBV7-9 and TRBJ2-7): DTGVSQNPRHKITKRGQNVTFRCDPISEHNRLYWYRQTLGQGPEFLTYFQNEAQLEKSRLLSDRFSAERPKGSFSTLEIQRTEQGDSAMYLCASSFWDKAAYEQYFGPGTRLTVT.